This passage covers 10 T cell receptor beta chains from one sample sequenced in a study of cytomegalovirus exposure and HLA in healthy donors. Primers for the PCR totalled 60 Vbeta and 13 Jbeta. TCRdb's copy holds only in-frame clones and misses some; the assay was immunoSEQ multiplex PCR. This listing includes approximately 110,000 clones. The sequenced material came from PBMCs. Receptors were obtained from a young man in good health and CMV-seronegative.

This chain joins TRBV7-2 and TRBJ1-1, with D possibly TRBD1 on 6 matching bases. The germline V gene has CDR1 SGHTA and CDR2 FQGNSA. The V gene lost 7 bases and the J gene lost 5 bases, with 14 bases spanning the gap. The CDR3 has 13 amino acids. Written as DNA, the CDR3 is TGTGCCAGCATCTTTACCGGGACAACTGAAGCTTTCTTT. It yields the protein CASIFTGTTEAFF.

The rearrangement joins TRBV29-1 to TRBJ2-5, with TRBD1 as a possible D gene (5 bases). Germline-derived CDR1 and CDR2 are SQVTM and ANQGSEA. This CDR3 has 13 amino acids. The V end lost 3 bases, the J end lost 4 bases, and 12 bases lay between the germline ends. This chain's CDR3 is CSVDDPGIETQYF. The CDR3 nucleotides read TGCAGCGTTGATGACCCAGGGATAGAGACCCAGTACTTC.

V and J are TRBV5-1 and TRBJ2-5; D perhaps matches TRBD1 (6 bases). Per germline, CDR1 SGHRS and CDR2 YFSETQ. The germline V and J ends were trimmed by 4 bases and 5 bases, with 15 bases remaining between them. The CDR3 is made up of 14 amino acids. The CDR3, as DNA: TGCGCCAGCAGCGTTGGACAGCCTGGCGAGACCCAGTACTTC. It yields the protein CASSVGQPGETQYF.

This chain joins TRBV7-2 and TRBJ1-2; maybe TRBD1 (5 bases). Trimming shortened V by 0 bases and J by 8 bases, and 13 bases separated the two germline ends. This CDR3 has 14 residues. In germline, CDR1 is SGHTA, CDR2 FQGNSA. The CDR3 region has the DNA TGTGCCAGCAGCTTAGCGTGGCAGGGCGGAGGCTACACCTTC. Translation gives CASSLAWQGGGYTF.

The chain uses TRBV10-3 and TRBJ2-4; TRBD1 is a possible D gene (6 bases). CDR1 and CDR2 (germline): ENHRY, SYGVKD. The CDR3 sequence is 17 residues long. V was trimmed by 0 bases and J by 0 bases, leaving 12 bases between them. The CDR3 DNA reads TGTGCCATCAGTGAGTCTAGAGGGGGAGTAGCCAAAAACATTCAGTACTTC. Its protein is CAISESRGGVAKNIQYF.

CDR3: CATSRDSPAGGLDTQYF. The CDR3 DNA reads as TGTGCCACCAGCAGAGATTCCCCAGCGGGGGGGCTGGATACGCAGTATTTT. V and J are TRBV15 and TRBJ2-3; TRBD2 matches 10 bases. V lost 0 bases and J lost 6; bases outside the gene matches: 9. Looked up from germline, CDR1 is LNHNV and CDR2 is YYDKDF (reference sequence). The CDR3 has 17 residues. The variable domain in full, with the rest retrieved from reference TRBV15 and TRBJ2-3, is DAMVIQNPRYQVTQFGKPVTLSCSQTLNHNVMYWYQQKSSQAPKLLFHYYDKDFNNEADTPDNFQSRRPNTSFCFLDIRSPGLGDTAMYLCATSRDSPAGGLDTQYFGPGTRLTVL.

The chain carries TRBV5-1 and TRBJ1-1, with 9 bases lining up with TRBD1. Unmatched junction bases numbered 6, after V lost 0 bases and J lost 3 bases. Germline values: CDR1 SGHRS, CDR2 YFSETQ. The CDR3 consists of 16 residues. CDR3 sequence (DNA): TGCGCCAGCAGCTTGGCCGGGACAGGGATTTACACTGAAGCTTTCTTT. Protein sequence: CASSLAGTGIYTEAFF.

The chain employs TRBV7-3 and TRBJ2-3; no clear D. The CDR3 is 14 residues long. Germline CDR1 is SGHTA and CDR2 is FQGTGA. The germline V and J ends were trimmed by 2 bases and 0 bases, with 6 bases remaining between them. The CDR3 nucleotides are TGTGCCAGCAGCTTACGTTCTAGCACAGATACGCAGTATTTT. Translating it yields CASSLRSSTDTQYF.

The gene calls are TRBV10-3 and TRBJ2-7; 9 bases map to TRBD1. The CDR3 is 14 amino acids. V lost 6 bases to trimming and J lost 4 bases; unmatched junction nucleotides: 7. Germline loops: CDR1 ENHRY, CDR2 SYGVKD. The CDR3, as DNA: TGTGCCATCAGGAGGACAGGGGAACCATACGAGCAGTACTTC. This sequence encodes CAIRRTGEPYEQYF.

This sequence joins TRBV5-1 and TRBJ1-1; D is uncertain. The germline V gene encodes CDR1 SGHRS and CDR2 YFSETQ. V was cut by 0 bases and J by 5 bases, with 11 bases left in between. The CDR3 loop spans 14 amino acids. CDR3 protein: CASSLGGPMTEAFF. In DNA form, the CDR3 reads TGCGCCAGCAGCTTGGGAGGGCCGATGACTGAAGCTTTCTTT.